This T cell receptor beta chain was observed in a study of shared clonotypes between healthy human individuals. Study results and caveats: Among donors, the sharing of clonotypes was expected to be influenced by sequencing depth. Rarefaction revealed incomplete sorted-subset sequencing despite large depth.

Germline V gene data show CDR1 as SNHLY and CDR2 as FYNNEI. This CDR3 is 14 amino acids long. A remark on this clone: Its antigen remains unknown. Germline is not matched at one junction end, which may reflect a read error.

At the deep level, the assay was run. Libraries were prepared by immunoSEQ multiplex PCR; TCRdb keeps only in-frame clonotypes and omits some of them. The data hold 400,000 or so clones, with about 97% observed a single time. This TCR was sampled from a man younger than 40 in good health. The V and J genes are TRBV2 and TRBJ2-3, with no clear D. The sequenced sample consisted of memory CD8+ T cells sorted from blood. Subset specified: CD45RO+ cells pooled with CCR7-negative TemRA cells. CDR3 sequence reads: CASREAPIEDTQYF. The CDR3 nucleotides read TGTGCCAGCAGAGAAGCGCCAATTGAAGATACGCAGTATTTT.